Detailed here is one T cell receptor beta chain. These data are taken from a study of control samples from healthy donors and cancer patients. Libraries were prepared by immunoSEQ multiplex PCR; TCRdb keeps only in-frame clonotypes and omits some of them. The sample includes around 100,000 clones, 70% to 90% of them seen just once. V was pared by 5 bases and J by 4 bases, with 20 bases between. This CDR3 is built from 17 residues. CDR1 and CDR2 from the germline V gene are MNHEY and SMNVEV (reference sequence). The receptor was derived from a man younger than 40 in good health. Sequences were obtained from blood. The J gene is TRBJ1-4, the V gene TRBV27; a weak D match, TRBD1 (5 bases). CDR3 in amino acids: CASSPVPGGGGNEKLFF. The DNA for the CDR3 is TGTGCCAGCAGTCCCGTTCCTGGTGGGGGAGGTAATGAAAAACTGTTTTTT.